The 28 T cell receptor beta chains reported below all come from one sample, sequenced in a study of beta chain features in type 1 diabetes (dated by TCRdb to the late 2010s). Library method: the immunoSEQ multiplex PCR assay. The High Capacity cDNA Reverse Transcription Kit was used to reverse transcribe all of the isolated RNA, meaning that expressed TCRB transcripts were what got sequenced. As stored in TCRdb, this immuneACCESS dataset retains in-frame rearrangements with V and J assigned. A fraction of the clones does not appear; measured against another copy, unresolved V genes explain less than half of the discrepancy, and the remainder lacks a known reason. Counted in this sample were under 450,000 clones; roughly 14% of them appeared once. The ten top clones hold less than 0.04% of the sample. Sequenced input: naive CD4+ T cells from blood. Sample cell subset or site, as interpreted from the label and publication: true naive CD4+ T cells. The receptors were gathered from a man aged 30-40 years in good health.

V is TRBV7-9 and J is TRBJ2-1; 8 nucleotides agree with TRBD2. The CDR3 is 15 amino acids. Per the germline V gene, CDR1 is SEHNR and CDR2 is FQNEAQ (reference sequence). J was trimmed by 8 bases and V by 4 bases; bases with no gene match: 10. The CDR3 nucleotides read TGTGCCAGCAGCTCTAATAGCGGGAAGTTTCATGAGCAGTTCTTC. Translation: CASSSNSGKFHEQFF.

This clone was counted only a few times. Here the CDR3 DNA reads TGTGCCATCAGTGAGTCCGGGACTAGCTACAATGAGCAGTTCTTC. Translation gives CAISESGTSYNEQFF. V and J are TRBV10-3 and TRBJ2-1; 8 bases map to TRBD2. The CDR3 is 15 residues long. The V gene's germline CDR1 is ENHRY and CDR2 SYGVKD. Trimming removed 0 bases from V and 3 bases from J; junction bases left unmatched: 1.

The chain has TRBV7-2 and TRBJ1-2; D is undetermined. V was trimmed by 5 bases and J by 5 bases, leaving 15 bases between them. The CDR3 has 14 residues. Looked up from germline, CDR1 is SGHTA and CDR2 is FQGNSA. CDR3 residues: CASSPPGWPYGYTF. CDR3 nucleotides: TGTGCCAGCAGCCCCCCTGGGTGGCCTTATGGCTACACCTTC.

The rearrangement uses TRBV9 and TRBJ1-1, with D hard to call. CDR1 is SGDLS, CDR2 YYNGEE, per germline. CDR3 length: 15 amino acids. Trimming removed 2 bases at V and 5 bases at J, with 16 bases between. CDR3 residues: CASSVLERGGTEAFF. The CDR3 bases are TGTGCCAGCAGCGTTCTCGAACGAGGAGGTACTGAAGCTTTCTTT. Full variable domain (remainder filled in from reference TRBV9 and TRBJ1-1): DSGVTQTPKHLITATGQRVTLRCSPRSGDLSVYWYQQSLDQGLQFLIQYYNGEERAKGNILERFSAQQFPDLHSELNLSSLELGDSALYFCASSVLERGGTEAFFGQGTRLTVV.

The CDR3, as DNA: TGTGCCAGCAGCTTTGGAGGCGGGGATACGCAGTATTTT. It encodes CASSFGGGDTQYF. This rearrangement joins TRBV7-2 to TRBJ2-3; possible D gene TRBD2, 5 bases. The CDR3 contains 13 residues. CDR1 and CDR2 from the germline V gene are SGHTA and FQGNSA. V shed 3 bases and J shed 6 bases, with 10 bases lying between them.

This clone was observed a handful of times. Other DNA sequences of this sample code for an identical CDR3. The genes are TRBV2 and TRBJ2-3, with 8 nucleotides matching TRBD1. This CDR3 has 13 residues. CDR1 is SNHLY and CDR2 is FYNNEI in the germline V gene. V lost 7 bases, J lost 1 base, and 1 base stayed unmatched. For the CDR3, the DNA is TGTGCCAGCACGACAGGGGGCACAGATACGCAGTATTTT. It translates to CASTTGGTDTQYF.

The table lists this clone with a few counts. The chain carries TRBV29-1 and TRBJ1-5, with TRBD1 as a possible D gene (5 bases). The CDR3 totals 14 residues. Trimming took 4 bases from V and 2 from J, leaving 12 bases between them. Germline V CDR1 and CDR2: SQVTM, ANQGSEA. The chain's CDR3 is CSVAFGAGNQPQHF. The CDR3 nucleotides read TGCAGCGTTGCTTTCGGGGCTGGCAATCAGCCCCAGCATTTT.

This clone showed up just a few times. The rearrangement links TRBV4-3 to TRBJ2-3; no reliable D call. The CDR3 spans 15 residues. V lost 0 bases and J lost 3, with 10 bases in between. Germline V gene data show CDR1 as LGHNA and CDR2 as YSLEER. The CDR3 here is CASSQDGTRTDTQYF. The CDR3, as DNA: TGCGCCAGCAGCCAAGATGGAACGCGTACAGATACGCAGTATTTT.

The sample holds a few counts of this clone. This chain uses TRBV9 with TRBJ1-1; D is unresolved. The CDR3 sequence is 13 residues long. Looked up from germline, CDR1 is SGDLS and CDR2 is YYNGEE. Trimming removed 3 bases at V and 11 bases at J, with 17 bases between. CDR3 residues: CASSATGPGAAFF. The CDR3 DNA follows: TGTGCCAGCAGCGCCACCGGGCCCGGAGCCGCTTTCTTT.

The CDR3 spells CASRYRGRPINLYEQYV. In nucleotides, the CDR3 is TGTGCCAGCCGATACAGGGGGCGGCCGATAAACTTATACGAGCAGTACGTC. The chain carries TRBV4-2 and TRBJ2-7, with TRBD1 matching 9 bases. Looked up from germline, CDR1 is LGHNA and CDR2 is YNFKEQ. V trimming: 8 bases; J trimming: 4 bases; junction bases outside the gene matches: 18. There are 17 residues in the CDR3.

This clone has just a few counts. The chain joins TRBV29-1 to TRBJ2-7, with D uncertain. Germline V gives CDR1 SQVTM, CDR2 ANQGSEA. CDR3 length: 11 amino acids. Here the CDR3 reads CSAASSYEQYF. DNA for the CDR3: TGCAGTGCAGCTAGCTCCTACGAGCAGTACTTC.

The chain links TRBV7-9 to TRBJ1-5, with D possibly matching TRBD1 (5 bases). The ends were cut back, 3 bases at V and 15 bases at J, with 15 bases in the middle. CDR1 and CDR2 (germline): SEHNR, FQNEAQ (reference sequence). The length of the CDR3 is 12 residues. The CDR3 spells CASSFRDLGMHF. The CDR3 region has the DNA TGTGCCAGCAGCTTCCGGGACCTTGGGATGCATTTT.

This clone has only a few counts. This chain connects TRBV5-4 to TRBJ1-2; perhaps TRBD1 as D (6 bases). The CDR3 is 13 amino acids. The germline V and J ends were trimmed by 2 bases and 3 bases, with 8 bases remaining between them. CDR1 is SGHNT, CDR2 YYREEE, per germline (reference sequence). The CDR3 region is CASSLQGHYGYTF. In DNA form, the CDR3 reads TGTGCCAGCAGCTTACAGGGTCACTATGGCTACACCTTC.

This clone was detected only a few times. V and J are TRBV5-6 and TRBJ2-3; 9 bases match TRBD2. Germline CDR1 and CDR2: SGHDT and YYEEEE. The junction had 8 bases not matched to a gene; V was cut back by 0 bases and J by 3 bases. CDR3 length: 17 amino acids. The CDR3 loop reads CASSLGTAGGLTDTQYF. The CDR3 DNA reads as TGTGCCAGCAGCTTGGGTACAGCGGGAGGACTGACAGATACGCAGTATTTT.

The chain joins TRBV30 to TRBJ2-3; 8 bases are shared with TRBD1. The V gene's germline CDR1 is GTSNPN and CDR2 SVGIG (reference sequence). V gave up 1 base and J gave up 4 bases; unmatched junction bases: 7. The CDR3 is made up of 15 amino acids. In DNA, the CDR3 is TGTGCCTGGAGTGCCGGGACAGGAGTCGCAGATACGCAGTATTTT. Residues: CAWSAGTGVADTQYF. Full variable domain (rest looked up from reference TRBV30 and TRBJ2-3): SQTIHQWPATLVQPVGSPLSLECTVEGTSNPNLYWYRQAAGRGLQLLFYSVGIGQISSEVPQNLSASRPQDRQFILSSKKLLLSDSGFYLCAWSAGTGVADTQYFGPGTRLTVL.

This clone came up a few times. In the same sample, other DNA sequences code for this CDR3. The chain couples TRBV19 to TRBJ2-3, with unresolved D. The length of the CDR3 is 14 residues. V lost 1 base and J lost 0, with 5 bases in between. Germline V gene sequence: CDR1 LNHDA, CDR2 SQIVND (reference sequence). The chain's CDR3 is CASSIGVSTDTQYF. CDR3 sequence (DNA): TGTGCCAGTAGTATAGGCGTTAGCACAGATACGCAGTATTTT.

The chain couples TRBV29-1 to TRBJ1-2; D is perhaps TRBD1 (5 bases). Germline V CDR1 and CDR2: SQVTM, ANQGSEA. The CDR3 sequence is 15 residues long. CDR3 in amino acids: CIDSKRVAFYVGYTF. DNA for the CDR3: TGCATAGACAGTAAGAGGGTTGCGTTCTATGTGGGCTACACCTTC.

CDR3 region: CASAFRGLAKNIQYF. In DNA, the CDR3 is TGTGCCAGCGCGTTTCGGGGTCTAGCCAAAAACATTCAGTACTTC. The chain recombines TRBV6-5 with TRBJ2-4, with TRBD2 as a possible D gene (5 bases). V dropped 8 bases and J dropped 0 bases, with 14 bases sitting between them. CDR3 length: 15 amino acids. Germline values: CDR1 MNHEY, CDR2 SVGAGI.

Points on this clone: Mismatch with germline at one junction end may stem from a read error. CDR3 amino acids: CASSLVTRKTSF. The CDR3 DNA sequence: TGTGCCAGCAGCTTGGTGACCCGAAAAACGTCGTTC. This sequence joins TRBV5-6 and TRBJ2-7; no definite D call. CDR1 SGHDT and CDR2 YYEEEE come from the germline V gene. CDR3 length equals 12 residues.

The J gene is TRBJ2-3, the V gene TRBV5-1; no firm D call. From germline, CDR1 is SGHRS and CDR2 YFSETQ. The germline V and J ends were trimmed by 1 base and 1 base, with 13 bases remaining between them. The CDR3 has 16 residues. The CDR3: CASSLRRTDRTDTQYF. The DNA for the CDR3 is TGCGCCAGCAGCTTGCGTCGGACGGATCGCACAGATACGCAGTATTTT.

Only a few counts were recorded for this clone. This rearrangement joins TRBV9 to TRBJ2-7; the D is unclear. The V end was cut by 0 bases, the J end by 5 bases, with 9 bases between. The CDR3 sequence is 13 residues long. Germline CDR1 reads SGDLS; CDR2 reads YYNGEE. The CDR3 region is CASSVAIENEQYF. In DNA, the CDR3 is TGTGCCAGCAGCGTAGCTATAGAGAACGAGCAGTACTTC.

The count of this clone is one. This chain joins TRBV4-3 and TRBJ2-3; TRBD1 matches 10 bases. This CDR3 has 16 residues. Per germline, CDR1 LGHNA and CDR2 YSLEER. The V segment lost 3 bases and the J segment 2 bases; nucleotides outside the gene matches: 5. CDR3 sequence reads: CASSQRTGGVTDTQYF. Here the CDR3 DNA reads TGCGCCAGCAGCCAGCGGACAGGGGGGGTCACAGATACGCAGTATTTT.

The chain employs TRBV2 and TRBJ2-5; 10 bases match TRBD2. CDR1 and CDR2 from the germline V gene are SNHLY and FYNNEI. The V and J ends lost 8 bases and 5 bases, in that order; junction bases with no gene match: 20. The CDR3 extends over 18 amino acids. CDR3 in amino acids: CASARPTSGKGPWETQYF. Written as DNA, the CDR3 is TGTGCCAGCGCCAGGCCTACTAGCGGGAAGGGTCCGTGGGAGACCCAGTACTTC. The complete variable domain, with remaining parts taken from reference TRBV2 and TRBJ2-5, reads EPEVTQTPSHQVTQMGQEVILRCVPISNHLYFYWYRQILGQKVEFLVSFYNNEISEKSEIFDDQFSVERPDGSNFTLKIRSTKLEDSAMYFCASARPTSGKGPWETQYFGPGTRLLVL.

Only a few counts were recorded for this clone. This chain connects TRBV2 to TRBJ2-7; tentative D call: TRBD1 (6 bases). V lost 6 bases, J lost 6 bases, and 12 bases lay in between. Germline V CDR1 and CDR2: SNHLY, FYNNEI. The CDR3 length is 12 residues. CDR3 in DNA: TGTGCCAGCAGCGGGGACATCGGCGAGCAGTACTTC. It specifies CASSGDIGEQYF.

CDR3 nucleotide sequence: TGTGCCAGCAGCCCAGTAGGGTCCAAAAACATTCAGTACTTC. Amino acid sequence: CASSPVGSKNIQYF. V gene TRBV5-4 combines with J gene TRBJ2-4, with D hard to call. This CDR3 comprises 14 residues. CDR1 is SGHNT and CDR2 is YYREEE in the germline V gene (reference sequence). With 4 bases removed from V and 2 bases from J, the gap between germline ends came to 10 bases.

The rearrangement links TRBV21-1 to TRBJ2-2; the D call TRBD1 from the table was never checked on the DNA. TRBV21-1 is tagged as a pseudogene. This CDR3 comprises 17 residues. CDR3 in amino acids: CASSKRPRQLNTGELFF. The DNA for the CDR3 is TGTGCCAGCAGCAAAAGGCCCAGACAGTTGAACACCGGGGAGCTGTTTTTT.

The chain joins TRBV15 to TRBJ2-5; either TRBD1 or TRBD2 may fit D (5 bases each). CDR3 size: 16 residues. In germline, CDR1 is LNHNV, CDR2 YYDKDF (reference sequence). V was shortened by 1 base and J by 5 bases, with 17 bases between the two germline ends. In DNA, the CDR3 is TGTGCCACCAGCAGAGCCCTATTGGGGACCGCGGAGACCCAGTACTTC. Its translation: CATSRALLGTAETQYF. The complete variable domain, with remaining parts taken from reference TRBV15 and TRBJ2-5, reads DAMVIQNPRYQVTQFGKPVTLSCSQTLNHNVMYWYQQKSSQAPKLLFHYYDKDFNNEADTPDNFQSRRPNTSFCFLDIRSPGLGDTAMYLCATSRALLGTAETQYFGPGTRLLVL.

This clone turned up a few times. This chain uses TRBV19 with TRBJ1-5; 8 bases map to TRBD1. Germline values: CDR1 LNHDA, CDR2 SQIVND (reference sequence). The length of the CDR3 is 14 residues. V dropped 7 bases and J dropped 6; count of bases not matched to a gene: 8. The CDR3 here is CASIPQGVGQPQHF. The DNA for the CDR3 is TGTGCCAGTATCCCACAGGGGGTCGGTCAGCCCCAGCATTTT. The entire variable domain, with the rest obtained from reference TRBV19 and TRBJ1-5, is as follows: DGGITQSPKYLFRKEGQNVTLSCEQNLNHDAMYWYRQDPGQGLRLIYYSQIVNDFQKGDIAEGYSVSREKKESFPLTVTSAQKNPTAFYLCASIPQGVGQPQHFGDGTRLSIL.